This record concerns one T cell receptor beta chain sequence. Its antigen specificity is not known. A read error may produce the germline difference seen at one junction end. Genomic DNA was used as template for profiling of TCR beta VDJ combinations and CDR3 sequences. TCR repertoire sequencing was run on an Illumina HiSeq 2000. The paper's data handling went like this. TRBV/TRBJ rearrangement plots, CDR3 size and DJ length profiles, and Simpson's diversity index were used to evaluate the repertoires. Whichever DNA sequence was most abundant in the deep sequencing data was defined as the immunodominant clone. CDR3 amino acid sequences were screened for sharing across subjects and were compared with published repertoires and the VDJdb database. TCRdb cleaned the public reads at Q25 with fastp, built clones with MiXCR and kept in-frame beta chains. Every distinct CDR3 protein forms one entry, paired with its most common genes and DNA. Here the V and J calls rest on TCRdb's processing, not on the authors' analysis. Recorded for this sample are about 140,000 distinct CDR3 sequences; roughly two fifths of them occurred a single time. 8.4% of the sample is in the top ten clones.

This record comes from a study of CD8+CD57+ T cells in acquired aplastic anemia (dated by TCRdb to between 2017 and 2018). Study-level background: Extracted DNA from sorted CD4+ and CD8+ cells averaged about 2.9 ug, ranging from roughly 0.17 to 27.4 ug. An average of around 10 million reads for CD4+ cells and roughly 12 million reads for CD8+ cells was obtained from healthy donor samples. Beyond this particular receptor, the publication reports: No significant difference in CD8+ Simpson's diversity was found between patients and healthy controls (P=0.060). Approximately 31 CD8+ CDR3 sequences were found in both patients and controls but appeared to be highly expressed in patients and within the immunodominant clones of the patients.

From its cysteine to its phenylalanine, the CDR3 spans 17 amino acids. This entry keeps only the CDR3 DNA: 51 bases, framed from base 1. The germline V gene gives CDR1 as SGHRS and CDR2 as YFSETQ. In this study, sorted CD4+ and CD8+ T cells from the blood of healthy subjects and of severe aplastic anemia patients had their TCR repertoires deep-sequenced. Ficoll-Paque density gradient centrifugation was used to isolate peripheral blood mononuclear cells. Before DNA extraction, CD4+ and CD8+ T cells were sorted by FACS or by magnetic beads. Sample: sorted CD4+, CD8+, or CD8+CD57+ T cells (not recorded which) from PBMCs. This receptor chain uses TRBV5-1 and TRBJ2-2; the D region may be TRBD1 or TRBD2, each matching 5 bases equally. This TCR was sampled from a human donor in good health, serving as a control. The DNA sequence is as follows: TGCGCCAGCAGCTTGATGTCAGGGTTAAGGAACACCGGGAAGCTGTTTTTT. Its amino acids are CASSLMSGLRNTGKLFF.